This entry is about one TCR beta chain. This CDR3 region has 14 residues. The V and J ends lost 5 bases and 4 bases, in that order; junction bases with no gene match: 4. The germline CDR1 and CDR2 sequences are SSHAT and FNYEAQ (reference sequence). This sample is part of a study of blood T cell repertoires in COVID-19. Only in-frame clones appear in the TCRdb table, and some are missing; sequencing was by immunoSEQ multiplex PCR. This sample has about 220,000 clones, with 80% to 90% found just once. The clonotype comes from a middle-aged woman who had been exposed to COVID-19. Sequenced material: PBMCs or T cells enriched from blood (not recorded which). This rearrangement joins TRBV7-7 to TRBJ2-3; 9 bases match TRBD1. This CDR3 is CASSPDRGADTQYF. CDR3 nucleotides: TGTGCCAGCAGCCCGGACAGGGGTGCAGATACGCAGTATTTT.